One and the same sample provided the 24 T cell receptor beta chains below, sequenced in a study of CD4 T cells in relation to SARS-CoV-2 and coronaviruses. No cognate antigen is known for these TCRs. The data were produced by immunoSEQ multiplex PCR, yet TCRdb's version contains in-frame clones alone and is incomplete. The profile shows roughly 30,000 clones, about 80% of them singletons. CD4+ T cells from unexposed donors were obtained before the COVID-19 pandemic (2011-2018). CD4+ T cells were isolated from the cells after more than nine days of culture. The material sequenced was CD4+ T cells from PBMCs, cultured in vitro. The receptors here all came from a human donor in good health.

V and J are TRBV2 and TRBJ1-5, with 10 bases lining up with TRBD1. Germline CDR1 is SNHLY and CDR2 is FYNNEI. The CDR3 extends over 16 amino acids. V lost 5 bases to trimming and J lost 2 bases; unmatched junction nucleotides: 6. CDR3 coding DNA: TGTGCCAGCAGTAAAGACAGGGGGCAGGGCAATCAGCCCCAGCATTTT. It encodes CASSKDRGQGNQPQHF.

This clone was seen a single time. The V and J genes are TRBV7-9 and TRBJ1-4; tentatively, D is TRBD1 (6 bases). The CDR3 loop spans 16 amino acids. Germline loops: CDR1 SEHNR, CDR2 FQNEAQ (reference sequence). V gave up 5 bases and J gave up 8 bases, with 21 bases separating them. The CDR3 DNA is TGTGCCAGCAGCCCCCAATTTGCCGGGACAACGGAAAAACTGTTTTTT. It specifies CASSPQFAGTTEKLFF.

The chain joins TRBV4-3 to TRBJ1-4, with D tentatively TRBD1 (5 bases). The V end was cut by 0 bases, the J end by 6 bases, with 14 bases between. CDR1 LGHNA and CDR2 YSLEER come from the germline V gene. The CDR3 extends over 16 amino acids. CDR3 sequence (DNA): TGCGCCAGCAGCCAAGATGTCGGGGGTCAGGATGAAAAACTGTTTTTT. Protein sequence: CASSQDVGGQDEKLFF.

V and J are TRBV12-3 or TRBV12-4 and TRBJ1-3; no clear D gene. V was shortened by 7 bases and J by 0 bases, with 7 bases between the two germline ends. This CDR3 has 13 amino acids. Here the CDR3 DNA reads TGTGCCAGCACCGTGGGCTCTGGAAACACCATATATTTT. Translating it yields CASTVGSGNTIYF.

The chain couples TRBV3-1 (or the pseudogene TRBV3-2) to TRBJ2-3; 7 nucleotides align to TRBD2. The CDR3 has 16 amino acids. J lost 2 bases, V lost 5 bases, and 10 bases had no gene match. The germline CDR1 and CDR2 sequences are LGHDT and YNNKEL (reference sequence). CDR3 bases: TGTGCCAGCAGCTCTGCCGTGGCGGGAGTCACAGATACGCAGTATTTT. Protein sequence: CASSSAVAGVTDTQYF.

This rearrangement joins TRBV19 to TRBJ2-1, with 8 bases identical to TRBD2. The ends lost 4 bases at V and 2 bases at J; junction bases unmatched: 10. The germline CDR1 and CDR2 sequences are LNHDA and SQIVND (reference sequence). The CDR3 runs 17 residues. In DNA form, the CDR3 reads TGTGCCAGTAGTACCCGGACTAGCACTGGGACCTACAATGAGCAGTTCTTC. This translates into CASSTRTSTGTYNEQFF.

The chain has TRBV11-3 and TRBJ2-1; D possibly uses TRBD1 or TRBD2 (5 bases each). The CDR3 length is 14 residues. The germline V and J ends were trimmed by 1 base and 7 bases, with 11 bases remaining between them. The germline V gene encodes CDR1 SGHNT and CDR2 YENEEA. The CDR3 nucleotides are TGTGCCAGCAGCTTAGGGGGACGGGCGAATGAGCAGTTCTTC. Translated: CASSLGGRANEQFF.

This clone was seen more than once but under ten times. The CDR3 nucleotides read TGTGCCAGCAGCTTAGGCCGGGGCCCCGGGGAGCTGTTTTTT. Its translation is CASSLGRGPGELFF. The chain uses TRBV7-9 and TRBJ2-2; the D call may be TRBD1 or TRBD2 (5 bases each). Germline CDR1 and CDR2: SEHNR and FQNEAQ (reference sequence). This CDR3 spans 14 amino acids. Trimming removed 1 base at V and 6 bases at J, with 9 bases between.

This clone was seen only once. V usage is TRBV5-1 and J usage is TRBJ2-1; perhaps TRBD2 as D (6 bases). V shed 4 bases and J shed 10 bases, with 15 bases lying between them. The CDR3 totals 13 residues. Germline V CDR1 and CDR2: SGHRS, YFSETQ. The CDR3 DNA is TGCGCCAGCAGCCCGGGGGTGAGAGCGGAGCAGTTCTTC. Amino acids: CASSPGVRAEQFF.

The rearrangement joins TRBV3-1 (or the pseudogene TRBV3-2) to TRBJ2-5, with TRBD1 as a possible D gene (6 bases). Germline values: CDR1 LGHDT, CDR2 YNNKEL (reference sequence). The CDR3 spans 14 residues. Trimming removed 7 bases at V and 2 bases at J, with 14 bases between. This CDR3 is CASIRGRGQETQYF. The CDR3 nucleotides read TGTGCCAGCATCCGAGGAAGGGGGCAAGAGACCCAGTACTTC.

CDR3 protein: CASSEWGGGVYGYTF. The CDR3 DNA reads as TGTGCCAGCAGTGAATGGGGGGGAGGGGTCTATGGCTACACCTTC. The V call is TRBV2, the J call TRBJ1-2; a possible D gene is TRBD1 (5 bases). The CDR3 has 15 amino acids. CDR1 and CDR2 (germline): SNHLY, FYNNEI. V lost 2 bases and J 4 bases, leaving 14 bases between the germline ends.

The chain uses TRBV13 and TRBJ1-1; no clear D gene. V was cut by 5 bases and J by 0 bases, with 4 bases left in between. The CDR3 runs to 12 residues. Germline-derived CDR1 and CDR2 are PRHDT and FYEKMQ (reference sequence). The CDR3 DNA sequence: TGTGCCAGCAGCGGTGTGAACACTGAAGCTTTCTTT. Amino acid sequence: CASSGVNTEAFF.

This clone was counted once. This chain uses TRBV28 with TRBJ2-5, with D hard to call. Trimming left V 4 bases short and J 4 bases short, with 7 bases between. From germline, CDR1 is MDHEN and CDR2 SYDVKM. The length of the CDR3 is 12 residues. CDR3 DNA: TGTGCCAGCAGTTCCCCCGGAGAGACCCAGTACTTC. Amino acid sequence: CASSSPGETQYF.

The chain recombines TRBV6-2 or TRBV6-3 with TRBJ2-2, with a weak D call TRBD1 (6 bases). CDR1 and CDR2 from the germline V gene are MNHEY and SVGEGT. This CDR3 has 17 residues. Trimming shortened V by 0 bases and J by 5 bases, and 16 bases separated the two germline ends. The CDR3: CASSYSRGGVRTGELFF. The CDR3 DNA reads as TGTGCCAGCAGTTACTCGAGAGGGGGAGTTCGGACCGGGGAGCTGTTTTTT.

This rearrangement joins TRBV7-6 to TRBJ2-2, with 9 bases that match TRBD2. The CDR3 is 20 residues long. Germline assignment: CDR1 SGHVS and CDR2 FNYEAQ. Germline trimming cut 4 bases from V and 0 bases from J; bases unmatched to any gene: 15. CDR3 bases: TGTGCCAGCAGCTCTTATTGGAGTAGCGGGAGAAGGGCGAACACCGGGGAGCTGTTTTTT. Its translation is CASSSYWSSGRRANTGELFF.

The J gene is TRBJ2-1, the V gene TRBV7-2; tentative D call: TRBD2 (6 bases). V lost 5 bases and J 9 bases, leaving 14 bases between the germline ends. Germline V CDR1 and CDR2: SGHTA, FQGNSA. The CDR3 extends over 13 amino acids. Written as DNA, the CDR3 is TGTGCCAGCAGCCTCGTCGAGGGAGGTGAGCAGTTCTTC. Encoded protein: CASSLVEGGEQFF.

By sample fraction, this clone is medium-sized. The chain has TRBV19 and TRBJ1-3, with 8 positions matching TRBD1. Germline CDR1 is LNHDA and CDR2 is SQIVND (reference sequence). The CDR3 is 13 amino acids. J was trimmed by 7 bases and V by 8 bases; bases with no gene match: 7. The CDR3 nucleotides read TGTGCCAGTGGACAGGGATCCAGGAACACCATATATTTT. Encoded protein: CASGQGSRNTIYF.

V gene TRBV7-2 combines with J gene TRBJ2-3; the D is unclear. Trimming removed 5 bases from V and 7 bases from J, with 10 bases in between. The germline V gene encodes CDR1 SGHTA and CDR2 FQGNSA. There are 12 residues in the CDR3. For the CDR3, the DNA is TGTGCCAGCAGCCTTTACCAAAATACGCAGTATTTT. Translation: CASSLYQNTQYF.

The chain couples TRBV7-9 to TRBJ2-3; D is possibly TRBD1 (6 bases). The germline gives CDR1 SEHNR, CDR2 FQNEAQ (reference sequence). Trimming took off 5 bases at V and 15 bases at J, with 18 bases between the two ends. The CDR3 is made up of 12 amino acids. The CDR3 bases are TGTGCCAGCAGCACGGGCGCAGACAGGTGTTATTTT. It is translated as CASSTGADRCYF.

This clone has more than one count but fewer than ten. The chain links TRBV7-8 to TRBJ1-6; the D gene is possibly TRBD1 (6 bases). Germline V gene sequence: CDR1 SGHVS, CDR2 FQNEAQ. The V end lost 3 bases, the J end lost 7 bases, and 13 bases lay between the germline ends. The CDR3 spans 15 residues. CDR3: CASSFDGGRNSPLHF. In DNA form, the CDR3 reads TGTGCCAGCAGCTTTGACGGGGGCAGGAATTCACCCCTCCACTTT. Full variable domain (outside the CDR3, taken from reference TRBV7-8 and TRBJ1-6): GAGVSQSPRYKVAKRGQDVALRCDPISGHVSLFWYQQALGQGPEFLTYFQNEAQLDKSGLPSDRFFAERPEGSVSTLKIQRTQQEDSAVYLCASSFDGGRNSPLHFGNGTRLTVT.

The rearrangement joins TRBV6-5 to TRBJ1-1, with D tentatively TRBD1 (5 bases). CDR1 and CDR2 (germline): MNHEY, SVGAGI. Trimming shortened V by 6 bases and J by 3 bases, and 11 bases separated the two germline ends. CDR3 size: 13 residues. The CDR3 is CASRSGPHTEAFF. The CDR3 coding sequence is TGTGCCAGCAGATCGGGACCCCACACTGAAGCTTTCTTT.

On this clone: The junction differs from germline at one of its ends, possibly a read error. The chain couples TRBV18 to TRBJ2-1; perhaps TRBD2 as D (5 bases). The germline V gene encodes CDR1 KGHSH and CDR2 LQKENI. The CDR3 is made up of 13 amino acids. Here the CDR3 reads CATSLRTDNEQFF. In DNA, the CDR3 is TGTGCCACCTCATTAAGGACTGACAATGAGCAGTTCTTC.

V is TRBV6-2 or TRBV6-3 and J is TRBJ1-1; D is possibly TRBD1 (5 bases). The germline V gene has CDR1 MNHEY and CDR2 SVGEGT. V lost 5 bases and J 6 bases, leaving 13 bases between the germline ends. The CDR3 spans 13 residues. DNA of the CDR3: TGTGCCAGCAGTAAAACCCTCAGGGCTGAAGCTTTCTTT. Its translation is CASSKTLRAEAFF.

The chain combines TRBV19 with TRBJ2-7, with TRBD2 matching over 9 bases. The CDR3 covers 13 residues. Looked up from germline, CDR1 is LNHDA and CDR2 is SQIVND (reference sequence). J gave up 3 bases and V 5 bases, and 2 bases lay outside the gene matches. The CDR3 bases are TGTGCCAGTAGTCTAGCGGGGAGCTACGAGCAGTACTTC. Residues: CASSLAGSYEQYF.